This T cell receptor (beta chain) originates from a study of a mutant IDH1 vaccine in newly diagnosed glioma. The overall study: A roughly 62% male, around 40% female split and a mean age of 40.4 years characterized treated patients. Standard pretreatment was either radiotherapy, temozolomide, or, for most, radiochemotherapy with temozolomide. General observations from the study: Pseudoprogression apparently lacked any relation to changes in top peripheral T cell clonotypes.

Time point noted: week 47, end of study. What each vaccine dose contained was 300 ug of mutant IDH1 20-mer peptide, accompanied by topical imiquimod. Donor diagnoses consisted of new WHO grade 3 or 4 IDH1-mutant, ATRX-lost astrocytomas. As regards this clone: What it binds is not known. In the same sample, other DNA sequences code for this CDR3.

The CDR3 sequence is 11 residues long. From germline, CDR1 is MDHEN and CDR2 SYDVKM. Trimming pared 2 bases from V and 6 bases from J, leaving 2 bases between. Profiling relied on immunoSEQ multiplex PCR, and the TCRdb table lists in-frame clones only, not all of them. The table records roughly 86,000 clones, roughly 91% of them present only once. The gene calls are TRBV28 and TRBJ2-1; unclear D gene. The starting material was PBMCs, obtained from a glioma patient whose treatment included an IDH1 peptide vaccine. This TCR came from a woman aged 45-65 years with glioma. DNA of the CDR3: TGTGCCAGCAGTTTAAGCAATGAGCAGTTCTTC. As protein: CASSLSNEQFF.